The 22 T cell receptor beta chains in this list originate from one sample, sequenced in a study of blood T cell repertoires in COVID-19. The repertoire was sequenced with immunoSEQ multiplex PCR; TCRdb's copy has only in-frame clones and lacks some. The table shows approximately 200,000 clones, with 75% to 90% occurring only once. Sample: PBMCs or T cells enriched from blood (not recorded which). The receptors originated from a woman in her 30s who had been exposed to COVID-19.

The CDR3 nucleotides are TGTGCCAGCAGCCCCGACTTGGAAGGAAACACCATATATTTT. This gives the protein CASSPDLEGNTIYF. The chain has TRBV9 and TRBJ1-3, with D unclear. The V gene's germline CDR1 is SGDLS and CDR2 YYNGEE. This CDR3 has 14 amino acids. The V end lost 4 bases, the J end lost 4 bases, and 12 bases lay between the germline ends.

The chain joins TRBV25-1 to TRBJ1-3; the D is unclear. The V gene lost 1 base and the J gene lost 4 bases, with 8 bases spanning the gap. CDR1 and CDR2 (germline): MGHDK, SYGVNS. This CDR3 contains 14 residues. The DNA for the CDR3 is TGTGCCAGCAGTGAATGGGCGTCCGGAAACACCATATATTTT. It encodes CASSEWASGNTIYF. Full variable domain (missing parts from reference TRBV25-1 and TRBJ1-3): EADIYQTPRYLVIGTGKKITLECSQTMGHDKMYWYQQDPGMELHLIHYSYGVNSTEKGDLSSESTVSRIRTEHFPLTLESARPSHTSQYLCASSEWASGNTIYFGEGSWLTVV.

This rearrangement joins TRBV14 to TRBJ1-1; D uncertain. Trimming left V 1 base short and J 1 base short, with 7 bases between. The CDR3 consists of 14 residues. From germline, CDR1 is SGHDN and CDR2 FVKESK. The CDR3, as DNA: TGTGCCAGCAGCCAAGCAGGTGGGAACACTGAAGCTTTCTTT. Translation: CASSQAGGNTEAFF.

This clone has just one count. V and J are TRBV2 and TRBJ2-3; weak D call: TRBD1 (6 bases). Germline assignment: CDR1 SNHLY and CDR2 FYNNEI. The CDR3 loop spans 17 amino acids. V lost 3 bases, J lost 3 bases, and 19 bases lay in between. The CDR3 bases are TGTGCCAGCAGTGAGACCGACTGGGGGCTTCAGACAGATACGCAGTATTTT. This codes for CASSETDWGLQTDTQYF.

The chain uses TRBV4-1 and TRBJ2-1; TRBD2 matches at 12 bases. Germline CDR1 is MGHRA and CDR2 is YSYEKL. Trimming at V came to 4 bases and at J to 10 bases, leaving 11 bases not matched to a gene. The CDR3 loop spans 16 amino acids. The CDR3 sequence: CASSPEGASGGAEQFF. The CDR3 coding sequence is TGCGCCAGCAGCCCCGAGGGAGCTAGCGGGGGGGCAGAGCAGTTCTTC.

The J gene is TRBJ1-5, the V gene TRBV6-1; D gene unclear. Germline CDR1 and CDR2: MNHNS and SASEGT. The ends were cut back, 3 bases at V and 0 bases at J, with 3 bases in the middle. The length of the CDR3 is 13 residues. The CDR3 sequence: CASSDNSNQPQHF. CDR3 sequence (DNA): TGTGCCAGCAGTGACAATAGCAATCAGCCCCAGCATTTT.

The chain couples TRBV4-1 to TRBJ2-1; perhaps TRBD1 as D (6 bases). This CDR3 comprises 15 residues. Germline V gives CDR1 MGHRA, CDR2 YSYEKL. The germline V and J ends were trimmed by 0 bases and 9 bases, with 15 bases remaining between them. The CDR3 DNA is TGCGCCAGCAGCCAAGATGGACAGTTCCAAGGTGAGCAGTTCTTC. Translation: CASSQDGQFQGEQFF.

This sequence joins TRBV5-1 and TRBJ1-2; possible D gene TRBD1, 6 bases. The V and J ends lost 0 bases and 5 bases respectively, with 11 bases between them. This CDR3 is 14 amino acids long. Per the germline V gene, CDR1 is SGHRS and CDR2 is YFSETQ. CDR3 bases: TGCGCCAGCAGCTTGGCCTACAGGGATTATGGCTACACCTTC. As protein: CASSLAYRDYGYTF.

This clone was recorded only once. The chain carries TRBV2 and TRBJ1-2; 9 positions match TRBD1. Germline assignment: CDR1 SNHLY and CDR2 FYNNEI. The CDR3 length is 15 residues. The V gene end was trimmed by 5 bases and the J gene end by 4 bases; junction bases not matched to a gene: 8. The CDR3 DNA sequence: TGTGCCAGCAGTTCCTCGGACAGGGGAGTCTATGGCTACACCTTC. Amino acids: CASSSSDRGVYGYTF.

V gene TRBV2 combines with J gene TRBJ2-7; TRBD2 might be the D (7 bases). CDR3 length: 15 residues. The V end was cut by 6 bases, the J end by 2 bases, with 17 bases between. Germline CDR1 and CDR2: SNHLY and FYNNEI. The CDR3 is CASRPGEGWTYEQYF. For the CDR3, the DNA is TGTGCCAGCAGACCAGGGGAGGGGTGGACCTACGAGCAGTACTTC.

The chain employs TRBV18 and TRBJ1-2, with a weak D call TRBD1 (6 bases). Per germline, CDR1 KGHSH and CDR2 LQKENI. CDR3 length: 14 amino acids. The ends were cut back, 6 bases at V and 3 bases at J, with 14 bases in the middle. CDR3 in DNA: TGTGCCAGCTCGCCAAACAGGGAGCACTATGGCTACACCTTC. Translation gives CASSPNREHYGYTF.

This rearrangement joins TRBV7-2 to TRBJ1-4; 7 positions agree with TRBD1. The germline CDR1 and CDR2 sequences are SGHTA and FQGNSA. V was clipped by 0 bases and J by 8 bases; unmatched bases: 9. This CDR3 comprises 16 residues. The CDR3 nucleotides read TGTGCCAGCAGCTTAGCGAGGGGGCCTGGAGGGGAAAAACTGTTTTTT. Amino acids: CASSLARGPGGEKLFF.

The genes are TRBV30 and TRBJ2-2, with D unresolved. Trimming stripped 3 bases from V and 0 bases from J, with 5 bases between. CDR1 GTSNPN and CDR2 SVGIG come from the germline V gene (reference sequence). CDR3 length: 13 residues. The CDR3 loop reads CAWSSANTGELFF. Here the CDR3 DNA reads TGTGCCTGGAGCTCAGCGAACACCGGGGAGCTGTTTTTT.

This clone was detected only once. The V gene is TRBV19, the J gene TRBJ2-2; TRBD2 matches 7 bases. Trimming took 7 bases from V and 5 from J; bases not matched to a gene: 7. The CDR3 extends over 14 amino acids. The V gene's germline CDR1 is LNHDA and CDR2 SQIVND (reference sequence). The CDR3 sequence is CASNLWGGTGELFF. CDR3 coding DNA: TGTGCCAGTAACCTGTGGGGGGGAACCGGGGAGCTGTTTTTT. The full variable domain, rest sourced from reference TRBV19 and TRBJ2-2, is DGGITQSPKYLFRKEGQNVTLSCEQNLNHDAMYWYRQDPGQGLRLIYYSQIVNDFQKGDIAEGYSVSREKKESFPLTVTSAQKNPTAFYLCASNLWGGTGELFFGEGSRLTVL.

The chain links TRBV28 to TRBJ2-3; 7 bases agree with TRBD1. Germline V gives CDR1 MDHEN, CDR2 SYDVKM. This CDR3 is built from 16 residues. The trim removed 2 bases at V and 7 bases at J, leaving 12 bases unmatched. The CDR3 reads CASSLRGDRVMNTQYF. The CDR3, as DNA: TGTGCCAGCAGTTTACGAGGTGACAGGGTAATGAATACGCAGTATTTT.

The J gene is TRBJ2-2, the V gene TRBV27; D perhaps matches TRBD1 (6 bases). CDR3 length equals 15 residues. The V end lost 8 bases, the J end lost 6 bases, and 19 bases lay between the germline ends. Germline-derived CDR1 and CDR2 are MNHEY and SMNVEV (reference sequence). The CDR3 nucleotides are TGTGCCAGCGGCCCCTACAGGGATTGGGCCGGGGAGCTGTTTTTT. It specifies CASGPYRDWAGELFF.

DNA for the CDR3: TGTGCTAGTTTGGAGGGCCACGAGCAGTACTTC. Its protein is CASLEGHEQYF. V usage is TRBV12-5 and J usage is TRBJ2-7; perhaps TRBD2 as D (6 bases). Per germline, CDR1 LGHNT and CDR2 FRNRAP. V was pared by 8 bases and J by 5 bases, with 10 bases between. The CDR3 is made up of 11 amino acids.

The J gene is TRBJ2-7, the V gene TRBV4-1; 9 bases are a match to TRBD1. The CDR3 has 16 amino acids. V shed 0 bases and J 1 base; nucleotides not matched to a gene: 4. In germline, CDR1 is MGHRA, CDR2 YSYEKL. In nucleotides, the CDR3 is TGCGCCAGCAGCCAAGAGGGACAGGGCACTTCCTACGAGCAGTACTTC. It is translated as CASSQEGQGTSYEQYF.

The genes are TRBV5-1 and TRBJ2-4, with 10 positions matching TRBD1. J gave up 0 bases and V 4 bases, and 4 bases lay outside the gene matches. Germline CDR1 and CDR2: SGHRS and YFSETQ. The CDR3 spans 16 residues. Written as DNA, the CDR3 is TGCGCCAGCAGCCCCAGGACAGGGGGAGCCAAAAACATTCAGTACTTC. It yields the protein CASSPRTGGAKNIQYF.

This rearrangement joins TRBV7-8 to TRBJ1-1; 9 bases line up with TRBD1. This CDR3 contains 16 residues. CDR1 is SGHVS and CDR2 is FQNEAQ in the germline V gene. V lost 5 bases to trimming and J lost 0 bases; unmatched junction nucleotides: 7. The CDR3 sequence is CASSGRQGEMNTEAFF. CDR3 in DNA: TGTGCCAGCAGCGGCAGACAGGGGGAGATGAACACTGAAGCTTTCTTT. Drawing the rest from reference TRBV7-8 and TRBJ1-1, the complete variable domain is GAGVSQSPRYKVAKRGQDVALRCDPISGHVSLFWYQQALGQGPEFLTYFQNEAQLDKSGLPSDRFFAERPEGSVSTLKIQRTQQEDSAVYLCASSGRQGEMNTEAFFGQGTRLTVV.

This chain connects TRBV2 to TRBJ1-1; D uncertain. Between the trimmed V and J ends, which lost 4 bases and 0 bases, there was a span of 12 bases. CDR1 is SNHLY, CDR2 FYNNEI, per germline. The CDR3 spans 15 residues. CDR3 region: CASSGGSKLNTEAFF. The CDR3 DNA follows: TGTGCCAGCAGTGGAGGATCTAAGCTGAACACTGAAGCTTTCTTT. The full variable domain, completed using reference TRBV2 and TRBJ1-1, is EPEVTQTPSHQVTQMGQEVILRCVPISNHLYFYWYRQILGQKVEFLVSFYNNEISEKSEIFDDQFSVERPDGSNFTLKIRSTKLEDSAMYFCASSGGSKLNTEAFFGQGTRLTVV.

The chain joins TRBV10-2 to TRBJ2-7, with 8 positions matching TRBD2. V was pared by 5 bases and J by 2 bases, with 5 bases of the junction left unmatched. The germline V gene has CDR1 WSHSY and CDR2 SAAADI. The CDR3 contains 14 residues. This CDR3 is CASSPDGGAYEQYF. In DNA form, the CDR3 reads TGCGCCAGCAGTCCTGACGGGGGGGCCTACGAGCAGTACTTC.